Listed here are 10 T cell receptor beta chains from one sample, sequenced in a study of shared clonotypes between healthy human individuals. Some clones are missing from TCRdb's copy, which holds only in-frame ones; the method was immunoSEQ multiplex PCR. The sample yields roughly 2,300,000 clones, 85% to 95% seen once. The sample comprised naive CD4+ T cells from PBMCs. Described subset: CD45RA+ positively selected. These receptors all come from a man aged 18 to 29 in good health. Some clones in this sample may be carry-over from other donors' samples.

In this sample, this clone turned up once. The V gene is TRBV5-1, the J gene TRBJ2-7; no reliable D call. Germline values: CDR1 SGHRS, CDR2 YFSETQ. Trimming took 2 bases from V and 5 from J, leaving 17 bases between them. The CDR3 loop spans 15 amino acids. The CDR3 region is CASSFPPSSSHEQYF. CDR3 DNA: TGCGCCAGCAGCTTCCCGCCCTCATCCTCTCACGAGCAGTACTTC.

This chain joins TRBV4-3 and TRBJ2-3; the D call may be TRBD1 or TRBD2 (5 bases each). The V end lost 0 bases, the J end lost 3 bases, and 10 bases lay between the germline ends. In germline, CDR1 is LGHNA, CDR2 YSLEER. This CDR3 is built from 15 residues. The CDR3 reads CASSQELEGTDTQYF. The CDR3 nucleotides are TGCGCCAGCAGCCAAGAATTAGAGGGGACAGATACGCAGTATTTT.

This chain connects TRBV6-5 to TRBJ1-1; no clear D. This CDR3 has 13 residues. CDR1 MNHEY and CDR2 SVGAGI come from the germline V gene. Between the trimmed V and J ends, which lost 8 bases and 6 bases, there was a span of 16 bases. The CDR3 DNA is TGTGCCAGCCGAGGCCGACTCTCACCTGAAGCTTTCTTT. Amino acid sequence: CASRGRLSPEAFF.

The chain couples TRBV5-1 to TRBJ2-7; TRBD2 is a possible D gene (6 bases). Per the germline V gene, CDR1 is SGHRS and CDR2 is YFSETQ. V was cut by 3 bases and J by 6 bases, with 16 bases left in between. This CDR3 has 14 residues. DNA for the CDR3: TGCGCCAGCAGCTCGACTAGGCCTCCCTCCGAGCAGTACTTC. The encoded protein is CASSSTRPPSEQYF.

The chain combines TRBV5-1 with TRBJ1-6; D gene uncertain. The CDR3 is made up of 16 amino acids. Deletions cut 4 bases from V and 0 bases from J, with 11 bases between. Germline values: CDR1 SGHRS, CDR2 YFSETQ. CDR3 residues: CASSMTESSYNSPLHF. CDR3 DNA: TGCGCCAGCAGCATGACCGAGAGCTCCTATAATTCACCCCTCCACTTT. Full variable domain (missing parts from reference TRBV5-1 and TRBJ1-6): KAGVTQTPRYLIKTRGQQVTLSCSPISGHRSVSWYQQTPGQGLQFLFEYFSETQRNKGNFPGRFSGRQFSNSRSEMNVSTLELGDSALYLCASSMTESSYNSPLHFGNGTRLTVT.

The chain employs TRBV7-2 and TRBJ1-5; D not certain. CDR1 is SGHTA, CDR2 FQGNSA, per germline. V shed 5 bases and J shed 0 bases, with 14 bases lying between them. This CDR3 contains 16 residues. The CDR3 reads CASSPAGPNSNQPQHF. Written as DNA, the CDR3 is TGTGCCAGCAGCCCTGCCGGGCCGAATAGCAATCAGCCCCAGCATTTT. Using reference TRBV7-2 and TRBJ1-5 for the parts outside the CDR3, the full variable domain is GAGVSQSPSNKVTEKGKDVELRCDPISGHTALYWYRQSLGQGLEFLIYFQGNSAPDKSGLPSDRFSAERTGGSVSTLTIQRTQQEDSAVYLCASSPAGPNSNQPQHFGDGTRLSIL.

The chain couples TRBV9 to TRBJ2-5; 9 nucleotides align to TRBD2. Trimming took 4 bases from V and 2 from J; bases not matched to a gene: 27. The CDR3 sequence is 22 residues long. CDR1 SGDLS and CDR2 YYNGEE come from the germline V gene. CDR3 residues: CASSSIGGRASGTSGGQETQYF. The DNA of the CDR3 is TGTGCCAGCAGCTCGATAGGGGGGCGGGCTAGCGGGACCTCGGGGGGACAAGAGACCCAGTACTTC.

The V gene is TRBV7-9, the J gene TRBJ2-3; 7 positions match TRBD1. Germline CDR1 reads SEHNR; CDR2 reads FQNEAQ (reference sequence). With V trimmed by 4 bases and J by 4 bases, 14 bases remained unmatched. CDR3 length equals 17 residues. CDR3 nucleotide sequence: TGTGCCAGCAGCTACGGAATCCGACAGGGCTGGGCAGATACGCAGTATTTT. Residues: CASSYGIRQGWADTQYF.

The rearrangement uses TRBV7-2 and TRBJ1-3; possibly TRBD1 for D (5 bases). Trimming shortened V by 5 bases and J by 3 bases, and 17 bases separated the two germline ends. Germline V gene data show CDR1 as SGHTA and CDR2 as FQGNSA. There are 16 residues in the CDR3. The CDR3 protein is CASSLSSGVIGNTIYF. DNA for the CDR3: TGTGCCAGCAGCCTCTCGTCGGGGGTCATTGGAAACACCATATATTTT.

Written as DNA, the CDR3 is TGCGCCAGCAGCTCCCTCAGAGGGGGGGATGACGAGCAGTACTTC. As protein: CASSSLRGGDDEQYF. V usage is TRBV5-1 and J usage is TRBJ2-7, with D possibly being TRBD2 (7 bases). The CDR3 loop spans 15 amino acids. CDR1 SGHRS and CDR2 YFSETQ come from the germline V gene. Trimming removed 3 bases from V and 5 bases from J, with 18 bases in between.